This T cell receptor beta chain comes out of a study of control samples from healthy donors and cancer patients. The CDR3 extends over 13 amino acids. Trimming pared 0 bases from V and 9 bases from J, leaving 9 bases between. The germline V gene encodes CDR1 SGHRS and CDR2 YFSETQ. TCRdb keeps only in-frame clones here, not all; method: immunoSEQ multiplex PCR. The table includes fewer than 30,000 clones, about 83% detected once. This receptor was identified in a woman in her thirties or forties with lung cancer. The sequenced material came from PBMCs. The V call is TRBV5-1, the J call TRBJ1-4; D uncertain. The CDR3 DNA is TGCGCCAGCAGCTTGGAGGCCGGGCAAAAACTGTTTTTT. Translation: CASSLEAGQKLFF.